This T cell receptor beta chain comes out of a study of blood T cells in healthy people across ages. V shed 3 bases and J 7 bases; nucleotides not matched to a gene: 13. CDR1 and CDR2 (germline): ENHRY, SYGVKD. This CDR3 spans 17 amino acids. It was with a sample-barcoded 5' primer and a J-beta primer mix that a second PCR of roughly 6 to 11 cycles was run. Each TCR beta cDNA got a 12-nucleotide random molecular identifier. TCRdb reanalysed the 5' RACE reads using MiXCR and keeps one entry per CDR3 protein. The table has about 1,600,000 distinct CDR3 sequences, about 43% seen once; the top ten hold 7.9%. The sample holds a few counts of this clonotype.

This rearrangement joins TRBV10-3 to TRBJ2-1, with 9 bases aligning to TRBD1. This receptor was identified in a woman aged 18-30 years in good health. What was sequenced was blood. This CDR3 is CAISDSRTGERGNEQFF. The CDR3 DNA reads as TGTGCCATCAGTGACTCGCGGACAGGGGAAAGGGGGAATGAGCAGTTCTTC.